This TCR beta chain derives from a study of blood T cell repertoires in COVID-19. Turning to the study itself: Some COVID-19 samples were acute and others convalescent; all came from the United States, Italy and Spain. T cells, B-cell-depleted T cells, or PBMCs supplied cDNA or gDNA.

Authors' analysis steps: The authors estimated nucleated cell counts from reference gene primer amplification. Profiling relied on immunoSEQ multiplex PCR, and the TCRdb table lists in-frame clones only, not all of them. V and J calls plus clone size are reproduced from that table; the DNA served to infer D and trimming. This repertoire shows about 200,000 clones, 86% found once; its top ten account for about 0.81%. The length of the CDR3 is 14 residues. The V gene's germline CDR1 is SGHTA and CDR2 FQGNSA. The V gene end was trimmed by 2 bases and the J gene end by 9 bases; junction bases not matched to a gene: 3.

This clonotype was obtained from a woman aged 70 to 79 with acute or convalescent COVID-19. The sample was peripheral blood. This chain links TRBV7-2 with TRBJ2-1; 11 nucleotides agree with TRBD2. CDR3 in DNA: TGTGCCAGCAGCTTAATAGCGGGGGGGCGTGAGCAGTTCTTC. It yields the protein CASSLIAGGREQFF. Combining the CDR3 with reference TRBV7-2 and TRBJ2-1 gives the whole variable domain GAGVSQSPSNKVTEKGKDVELRCDPISGHTALYWYRQSLGQGLEFLIYFQGNSAPDKSGLPSDRFSAERTGGSVSTLTIQRTQQEDSAVYLCASSLIAGGREQFFGPGTRLTVL.